This TCR beta chain was sequenced during a study of cytotoxic CD8 clonotypes in ibrutinib-treated CLL (dated by TCRdb to the early 2020s). In the study overall: The cohort included roughly 15 treatment-naive and eleven to twelve relapsed/refractory patients; roughly 17 were IGHV unmutated. Partial responses were observed in 24 patients and complete responses in 2; after a median follow-up of 68 months, remission was maintained in 15 or so patients and progression was observed in some twelve. The response samples were drawn at a median of around eleven months into treatment, with a range of roughly 6 to 36 months. An average of around 250,000 productive templates and 94,082 productive rearrangements was obtained per sample. Longitudinal samples were obtainable from about 30% of the 86 participants in the trial. Cryopreserved peripheral blood mononuclear cells were obtained prior to treatment, at the time of response, and at either disease progression or sustained remission. Every sample from remission and from progressive disease was obtained while the patients were still on ibrutinib.

The germline V gene provides CDR1 SGDLS and CDR2 YYNGEE. Reading from cysteine to phenylalanine, the CDR3 counts 15 amino acids. Only the CDR3 region is kept as DNA, spanning 45 bases read in frame from base 1. V is trimmed back by 0 bases and J by 8 bases, and the junction contains 8 bases that no gene match accounts for. The label giving this sample's time point can be read as: 12 to 13 months on ibrutinib. For TCR beta library preparation, about 2.1 micrograms of genomic DNA were extracted from the cryopreserved PBMCs. Longitudinal blood samples from CLL patients on ibrutinib monotherapy were analyzed using high-throughput TCR beta sequencing. The patients were enrolled in a single-center, open-label phase 2 trial of ibrutinib monotherapy. Broad study findings and their caveats: Baseline clonality was found to be higher than that of age-matched healthy donors and was strongly correlated with circulating CD8+ T-cell counts. Public clonotypes were found to be uncommon and were observed to contract or remain stable during treatment; the increase in clonality was shown to reflect expansion of private clonotypes at ibrutinib response. At ibrutinib response clonality went up, during sustained remission it held steady, and at progression it dropped back toward baseline. Lymph node repertoires were not examined, and the timing of sampling was not matched between patients in sustained remission and those whose disease progressed.

A remark on this clone: This clone's antigen is unknown. Nothing much larger sits one base from this clone, and base qualities are not available.

On a MiSeq, deep resolution sequencing aimed for a depth between 1 in 1 million and 1 in 200,000 T cells, with each clonotype covered roughly 10x on average. TCR beta libraries were generated with the immunoSEQ hsTCRB Kit. As for how the authors treated the data: Data were analyzed with ImmunoSEQ Data Assistant and ImmunoSEQ Analyzer, with V, D and J genes assigned per IMGT definitions. Clonality, which ranges from 0 to 1, was calculated as one minus the normalized Shannon entropy of productive rearrangement frequencies. Public clonotype analysis was restricted to overrepresented clonotypes comprising at least 0.05% of each patient's repertoire. Repertoires from approximately 13 age-matched healthy donors in immuneACCESS were used as clonality controls. This is the immuneACCESS table as TCRdb keeps it, with only in-frame sequences that have V and J called. A part of the clones is gone; compared with another copy, unresolved V genes explain less than half, and the rest is unexplained. Clone size and V and J calls were adopted from that table, with D and trimming inferred from the DNA. This sample lists 200,000 to 250,000 clones; more than 65% were detected once. The ten largest account for more than 4.5% of the sample.

The sequence is built from TRBV9 and TRBJ1-2, with TRBD1 matching 9 junction bases. Here the sequenced sample was PBMCs, taken after 12 months of ibrutinib treatment. This sequence was found in a human donor with chronic lymphocytic leukemia. In nucleotide form, the sequence is TGTGCCAGCAGCGTAGATTGGAACAGGGGGCAAGGCTACACCTTC. It translates to CASSVDWNRGQGYTF.